A single sample is the source of the 2 T cell receptor beta chains below, sequenced in a study of blood T cell repertoires in COVID-19. Measured with immunoSEQ multiplex PCR; TCRdb has only the in-frame clones, and not every one. The sample has around 260,000 clones, 65% to 85% seen once. The material sequenced was peripheral blood. The receptors shown here come from a person aged 70 to 80 with COVID-19, enrolled during active disease.

Comment on this clone: At the DNA level, this CDR3 is encoded by other sequences in the same sample as well. The V gene is TRBV10-3, the J gene TRBJ2-3, with D maybe TRBD2 (6 bases). CDR1 ENHRY and CDR2 SYGVKD come from the germline V gene. The length of the CDR3 is 14 residues. The V gene lost 6 bases and the J gene lost 0 bases, with 10 bases spanning the gap. The CDR3 loop reads CAIRQGTSTDTQYF. The CDR3 DNA sequence: TGTGCCATCAGGCAAGGGACTAGCACAGATACGCAGTATTTT.

The chain employs TRBV4-3 and TRBJ2-3; 9 bases agree with TRBD2. V lost 0 bases and J lost 2; bases outside the gene matches: 9. Per germline, CDR1 LGHNA and CDR2 YSLEER. CDR3 size: 18 residues. CDR3 protein: CASSQEGVSGRFTDTQYF. The CDR3 DNA sequence: TGCGCCAGCAGCCAAGAGGGGGTTAGCGGGAGATTCACAGATACGCAGTATTTT.